This T cell receptor beta chain was documented in a study of Graves' ophthalmopathy and Graves' hyperthyroidism. Points from the study as a whole: From stable hyperthyroidism, ophthalmopathy was separated by a 13-signature model with 87.88% sensitivity and approximately 84% specificity.

Details on this clonotype: The antigen is not known.

Looked up from germline, CDR1 is MNHEY and CDR2 is SVGEGT. The CDR3 sequence is 16 residues long. The germline V and J ends were trimmed by 0 bases and 3 bases, with 14 bases remaining between them. The sequenced template was RNA, covering the TCR beta CDR3 region. Second-round multiplex PCR followed a first-round RT-PCR using HTBI primers. TCRdb re-called the multiplex PCR reads with MiXCR, one entry per CDR3 protein. This table has a few hundred thousand distinct CDR3 sequences, about a sixth appearing once. Uncontrolled infections, other autoimmune diseases, pregnancy or lactation barred patients from enrollment.

This chain joins TRBV6-2 or TRBV6-3 and TRBJ1-1; no definite D call. The TCR sequence derives from an adult woman with stable Graves' hyperthyroidism. Sequencing was done on a sample of peripheral blood. The CDR3 DNA follows: TGTGCCAGCAGTTACTCGATCGGGCGGATTTACACTGAAGCTTTCTTT. Translated, it gives CASSYSIGRIYTEAFF.